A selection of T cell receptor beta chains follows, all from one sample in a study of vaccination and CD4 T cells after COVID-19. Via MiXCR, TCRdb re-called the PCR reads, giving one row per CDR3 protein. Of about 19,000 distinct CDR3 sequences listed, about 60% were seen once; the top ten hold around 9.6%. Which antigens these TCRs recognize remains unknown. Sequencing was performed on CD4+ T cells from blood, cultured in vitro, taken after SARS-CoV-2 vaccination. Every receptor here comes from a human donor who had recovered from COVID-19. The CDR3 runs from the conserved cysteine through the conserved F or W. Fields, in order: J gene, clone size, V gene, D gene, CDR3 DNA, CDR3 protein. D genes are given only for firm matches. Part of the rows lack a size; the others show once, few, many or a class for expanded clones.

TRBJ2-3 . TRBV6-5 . TGTGCCAGCAGTTTATCCGGGTTTGGGTTAAGGCCAGATACGCAGTATTTT CASSLSGFGLRPDTQYF
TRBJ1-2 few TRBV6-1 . TGTGCCAGCAGGGATCAGAGTGCCTATGGCTACACCTTC CASRDQSAYGYTF
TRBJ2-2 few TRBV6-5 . TGTGCCAGCAGTTACTCCGGAGGCTCCACCGGGGAGCTGTTTTTT CASSYSGGSTGELFF
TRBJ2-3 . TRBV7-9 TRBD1 TGTGCCAGCAGCCTAACGCGGGACAGGGTCGGAGATACGCAGTATTTT CASSLTRDRVGDTQYF
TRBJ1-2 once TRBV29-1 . TGCAGTCATTGGTCCGGGGGCTATGGCTACACCTTC CSHWSGGYGYTF
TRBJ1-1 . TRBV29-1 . TGCAGCGTTGGGGAAGGGTCTGGCACTGAAGCTTTCTTT CSVGEGSGTEAFF
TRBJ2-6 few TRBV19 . TGTGCCAGCTCGTCTGGGGCCAACGTCCTGACTTTC CASSSGANVLTF
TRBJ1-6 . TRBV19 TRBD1 TGTGCCAGTAGTGCACCGGGACAGGGATCACCCCTCCACTTT CASSAPGQGSPLHF
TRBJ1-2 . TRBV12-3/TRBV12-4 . TGTGCCAGCAGTTCGAACAGGGTCAACTATGGCTACACCTTC CASSSNRVNYGYTF
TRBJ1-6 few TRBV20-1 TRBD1 TGCAGTGCTAGAGTGTCCCCAGGGGGTTCACCCCTCCACTTT CSARVSPGGSPLHF
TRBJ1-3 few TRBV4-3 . TGCGCCAGCAGCCGAACAGTGATCTCTGGAAACACCATATATTTT CASSRTVISGNTIYF
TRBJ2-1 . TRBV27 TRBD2 TGTGCCAGCAGACTTGCGGGGGGACCAGGGAATGAGCAGTTCTTC CASRLAGGPGNEQFF
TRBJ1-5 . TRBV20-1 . TGCAGTGCTTATAGGGGATTGGATCAGCCCCAGCATTTT CSAYRGLDQPQHF
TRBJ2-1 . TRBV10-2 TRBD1 TGCGCCAGCAGTGAGGGACAGGGGAACGGCAATGAGCAGTTCTTC CASSEGQGNGNEQFF
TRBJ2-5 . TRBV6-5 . TGTGCCAGCAGTTACTCGGTTGATAGGACGGAGCGGAACCAGTACTTC CASSYSVDRTERNQYF
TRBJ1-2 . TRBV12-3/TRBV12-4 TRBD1 TGTGCCAGCAGGGACAGGGGGAAGGACTATGGCTACACCTTC CASRDRGKDYGYTF
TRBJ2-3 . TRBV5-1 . TGCGCCAGCAGCTTGCGGGGGCTGGGGGTAGATACGCAGTATTTT CASSLRGLGVDTQYF
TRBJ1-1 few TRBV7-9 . TGTGCCAGCAGCTTAGCCCTAGAAATGAACACTGAAGCTTTCTTT CASSLALEMNTEAFF
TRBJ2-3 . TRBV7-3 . TGTGCCAGCAGCTTAAATCAGGGCCAAACGCAGTATTTT CASSLNQGQTQYF
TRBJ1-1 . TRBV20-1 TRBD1 TGCAGTGCTAGAGTGGCAGGGGGCAACCTGAACACTGAAGCTTTCTTT CSARVAGGNLNTEAFF
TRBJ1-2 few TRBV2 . TGTGCCAGCAGTGACAAAGGGGGGATCTATGGCTACACCTTC CASSDKGGIYGYTF
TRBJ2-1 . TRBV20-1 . TGCAGTGCTAGGGTACTAGGAGGCCGGAATGAGCAGTTCTTC CSARVLGGRNEQFF
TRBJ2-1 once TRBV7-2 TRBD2 TGTGCCAGCAGCGGGGGACTAGCGGGGAGCAATGAGCAGTTCTTC CASSGGLAGSNEQFF